This T cell receptor beta chain emerged from a study of cytomegalovirus exposure and HLA in healthy donors. The study, taken as a whole, reports: In vitro testing confirmed a few CMV-associated chains as specific for CMV antigens.

CDR1 KGHSH and CDR2 LQKENI come from the germline V gene. The CDR3 has 14 residues. V shed 2 bases and J shed 6 bases, with 13 bases lying between them. With regard to this clone: Antigen specificity is unknown.

Profiling relied on immunoSEQ multiplex PCR, and the TCRdb table lists in-frame clones only, not all of them. Of 200,000 to 300,000 clones in the sample, roughly 86% were seen once. The rearrangement links TRBV18 to TRBJ1-1, with a tentative D call TRBD1 (6 bases). Sequencing was performed on PBMCs. The sequence derives from a woman in her 30s in good health and CMV-seropositive. CDR3 sequence reads: CASSPGGGRPEAFF. The CDR3 bases are TGTGCCAGCTCACCAGGGGGCGGTCGGCCTGAAGCTTTCTTT.